The rows below give T cell receptor beta chains drawn from one sample of a study of cytomegalovirus exposure and HLA in healthy donors. Assay: immunoSEQ multiplex PCR; the TCRdb copy retains only in-frame clones and omits some. This sample has 150,000 to 200,000 clones; just over 75% occur once, and the top ten carry over 1.1%. Sample: PBMCs. These receptors all stem from a man younger than 30 in good health and CMV-seronegative. CDR3s include the opening cysteine and the closing phenylalanine or tryptophan. The D gene is left open where the match is weak. The listing skips clone size in some rows; elsewhere it reads once, few, many or a size class.

j_call,clone_size,v_call,d_call,cdr3_nt,cdr3_aa
TRBJ2-7,.,TRBV6-5,.,TGTGCCAGCAGTTACACAGGCCTTAGGGAGCAGTACTTC,CASSYTGLREQYF
TRBJ2-3,.,TRBV4-2,TRBD2,TGTGCCAGCAGCCAAGAGCGGGGAGCGGGGGAGAGCACAGATACGCAGTATTTT,CASSQERGAGESTDTQYF
TRBJ1-2,.,TRBV7-2,.,TGTGCCAGCAGCTTCGGAGGGCCCGCTAACTATGGCTACACCTTC,CASSFGGPANYGYTF
TRBJ2-7,.,TRBV19,.,TGTGCCAGTAGGGGCCTATACGAGCAGTACTTC,CASRGLYEQYF
TRBJ2-7,.,TRBV11-3,TRBD1,TGTGCCAGCAGCTTAGGGGGCCGGGACAGGGGGCCTTTCCTTTACGAGCAGTACTTC,CASSLGGRDRGPFLYEQYF
TRBJ1-5,.,TRBV2,.,TGTGCCAGCAGTGTGGACAGACATAGCAATCAGCCCCAGCATTTT,CASSVDRHSNQPQHF
TRBJ2-6,few,TRBV29-1,TRBD2,TGCAGCGTCCCTGGCGGGGGTGGGGCCAACGTCCTGACTTTC,CSVPGGGGANVLTF
TRBJ2-2,.,TRBV5-1,.,TGCGCCAGCAGCTTGGGACAAAGCACCGGGGAGCTGTTTTTT,CASSLGQSTGELFF
TRBJ1-1,.,TRBV7-8,.,TGTGCCAGCAGCTCGGACCGGGATGAAGCTTTCTTT,CASSSDRDEAFF
TRBJ2-7,.,TRBV30,.,TGTGCCTGGAGCTACATGGCAGGGAACGAGCAGTACTTC,CAWSYMAGNEQYF
TRBJ1-2,.,TRBV5-1,.,TGCGCCAGCAGCTTGTACGCCGGCTATGGCTACACCTTC,CASSLYAGYGYTF
TRBJ2-6,.,TRBV18,.,TGTGCCAGCTCACCGTCGAGCTCTGGGGCCAACGTCCTGACTTTC,CASSPSSSGANVLTF
TRBJ1-2,.,TRBV19,.,TGTGCCAGTAGTATAATTAGTACAGGACCCACCTATGGCTACACCTTC,CASSIISTGPTYGYTF
TRBJ2-7,once,TRBV6-1,TRBD1,TGTGCCAGCAGTGGGGCCGGGACAGGGACCTACGAGCAGTACTTC,CASSGAGTGTYEQYF
TRBJ1-2,.,TRBV6-5,.,TGTGCCAGCAGTTCCCCAGGGCTGGCTAACTATGGCTACACCTTC,CASSSPGLANYGYTF
TRBJ2-1,.,TRBV7-9,TRBD1,TGTGCCAGCAATGGACAGGTCGGAGATGAGCAGTTCTTC,CASNGQVGDEQFF
TRBJ1-2,.,TRBV7-2,TRBD1,TGTGCCAGCAGCTCGCAGGCGGGGACAGTCAGGAACTATGGCTACACCTTC,CASSSQAGTVRNYGYTF
TRBJ2-3,.,TRBV15,TRBD1,TGTGCCACCAGCCCGACAGGGTTGAAGGATACGCAGTATTTT,CATSPTGLKDTQYF
TRBJ1-1,.,TRBV4-2,.,TGTGTCAGCAGCGCCCACAGGGAGGGAAACACTGAAGCTTTCTTT,CVSSAHREGNTEAFF
TRBJ2-7,.,TRBV29-1,.,TGCAGCGTTGGAATAGTGAATTCCTACGAGCAGTACTTC,CSVGIVNSYEQYF
TRBJ2-1,.,TRBV7-6,.,TGTGCCAGCAGCTTAGCGTGGGCTAGCGTAACCTACAATGAGCAGTTCTTC,CASSLAWASVTYNEQFF
TRBJ2-7,.,TRBV6-5,TRBD2,TGTGCCAGCAGTTACTCGGCGGGAGGCTCCTACGAGCAGTACTTC,CASSYSAGGSYEQYF
TRBJ2-7,.,TRBV7-9,.,TGTGCCAGCAGCACGGCCGGCTCCTTCAACGAGGGATACGAGCAGTACTTC,CASSTAGSFNEGYEQYF
TRBJ1-2,.,TRBV6-5,.,TGTGCCAGCAGAACAGGGCACCATTCTAACTATGGCTACACCTTC,CASRTGHHSNYGYTF
TRBJ2-5,.,TRBV6-4,TRBD1,TGTGCCAGCAGCACGAACAGGGGGCGGGAGACCCAGTACTTC,CASSTNRGRETQYF
TRBJ1-1,.,TRBV7-9,TRBD1,TGTGCCAGCAGCTCCCCGGGACAGATTCTGTGGAACACTGAAGCTTTCTTT,CASSSPGQILWNTEAFF
TRBJ1-2,few,TRBV20-1,.,TGCAGTGCCTTCGTCTATGGCTACACCTTC,CSAFVYGYTF
TRBJ2-1,.,TRBV7-2,.,TGTGCCAGCAGCTTTACCCAGGCAGGGTATGAGCAGTTCTTC,CASSFTQAGYEQFF
TRBJ1-4,.,TRBV9,.,TGTGCCAGCAGCCCGGGACACTCCCTCGAAAAACTGTTTTTT,CASSPGHSLEKLFF